The T cell receptor beta chain described here comes from a study of radiotherapy plus CTLA-4 blockade in lung cancer. Study information: More than 15% of patients responded objectively, and around 32% achieved disease control. Findings and limits, study-wide: Early blood T cell clone changes and increased post-radiation serum interferon-beta were reportedly the strongest response predictors. Among blood TCR repertoires after radiotherapy plus ipilimumab, tumor-derived clones expanded.

Trimming left V 5 bases short and J 2 bases short, with 10 bases between. The germline CDR1 and CDR2 sequences are LGHNA and YNFKEQ. There are 14 residues in the CDR3. A note on this clone: As yet, its antigen is unknown.

Profiling relied on immunoSEQ multiplex PCR, and the TCRdb table lists in-frame clones only, not all of them. The sample carries 35,000 to 40,000 clones, about 86% recorded once. The TCR comes from a human donor with non-small cell lung cancer whose response to radiotherapy plus ipilimumab could not be evaluated. J is TRBJ2-1 and V is TRBV4-2; weak D call: TRBD2 (5 bases). The starting material was peripheral blood, obtained from a patient treated with radiotherapy plus ipilimumab. CDR3 coding DNA: TGTGCCAGCAGCGCCGCCGGGGCCTACAATGAGCAGTTCTTC. Its translation: CASSAAGAYNEQFF.